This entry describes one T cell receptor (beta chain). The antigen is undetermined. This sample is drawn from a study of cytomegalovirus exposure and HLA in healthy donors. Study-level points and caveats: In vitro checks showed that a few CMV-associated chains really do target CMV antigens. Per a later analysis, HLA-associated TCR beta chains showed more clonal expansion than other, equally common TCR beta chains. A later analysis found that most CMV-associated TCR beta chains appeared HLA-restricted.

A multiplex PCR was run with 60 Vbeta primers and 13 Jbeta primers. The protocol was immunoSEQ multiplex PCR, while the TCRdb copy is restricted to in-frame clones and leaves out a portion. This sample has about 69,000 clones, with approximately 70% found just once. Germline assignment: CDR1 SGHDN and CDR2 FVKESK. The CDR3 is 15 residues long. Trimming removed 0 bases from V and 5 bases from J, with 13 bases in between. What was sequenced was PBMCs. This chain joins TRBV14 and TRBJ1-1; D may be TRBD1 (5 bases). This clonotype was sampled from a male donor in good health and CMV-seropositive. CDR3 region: CASSQDSGMGTEAFF. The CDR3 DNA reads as TGTGCCAGCAGCCAAGATTCAGGGATGGGAACTGAAGCTTTCTTT.